This TCR beta chain originates from a study of TIL therapy for anti-PD-1-resistant metastatic lung cancer. Sample time point: pre-treatment sample, taken before nivolumab and TIL therapy. The immunoSEQ assay was v3. Some clones are missing from TCRdb's copy, which holds only in-frame ones; the method was immunoSEQ multiplex PCR. Here the sample spans fewer than 60,000 clones, 65% to 90% being singletons. Comments on this clone: Its antigen remains unidentified.

In germline, CDR1 is LGHNA, CDR2 YNFKEQ. J was trimmed by 6 bases and V by 0 bases; bases with no gene match: 6. The CDR3 is 16 residues long. Study-wide results and caveats: The baseline peripheral repertoire was partially replaced by infused TIL clonotypes that later decayed.

The chain is built from TRBV4-2 and TRBJ2-2; the match to TRBD2 covers 8 bases. This TCR came from a person aged 30 to 80 with non-small cell lung cancer. The material was blood, obtained at baseline. CDR3 DNA sequence: TGTGCCAGCAGCCAAGATTTGGCGGGAGGCCCCGGGGAGCTGTTTTTT. Its protein product is CASSQDLAGGPGELFF.